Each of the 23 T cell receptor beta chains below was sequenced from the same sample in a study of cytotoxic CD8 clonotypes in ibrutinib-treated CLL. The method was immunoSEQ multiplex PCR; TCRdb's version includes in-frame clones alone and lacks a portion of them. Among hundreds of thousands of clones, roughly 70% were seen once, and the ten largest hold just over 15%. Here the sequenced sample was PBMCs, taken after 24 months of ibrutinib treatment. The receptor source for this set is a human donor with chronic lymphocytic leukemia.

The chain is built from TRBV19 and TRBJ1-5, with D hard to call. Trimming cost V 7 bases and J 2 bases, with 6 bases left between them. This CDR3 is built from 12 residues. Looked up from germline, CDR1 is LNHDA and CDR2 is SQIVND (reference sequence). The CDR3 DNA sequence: TGTGCCAGTAAGGACGGCAATCAGCCCCAGCATTTT. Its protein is CASKDGNQPQHF.

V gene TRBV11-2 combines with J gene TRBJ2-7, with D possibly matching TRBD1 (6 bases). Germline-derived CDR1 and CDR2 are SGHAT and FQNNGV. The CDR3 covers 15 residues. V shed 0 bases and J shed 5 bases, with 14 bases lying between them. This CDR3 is CASSLDWGLGDEQYF. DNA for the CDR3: TGTGCCAGCAGCTTAGATTGGGGGCTGGGGGACGAGCAGTACTTC.

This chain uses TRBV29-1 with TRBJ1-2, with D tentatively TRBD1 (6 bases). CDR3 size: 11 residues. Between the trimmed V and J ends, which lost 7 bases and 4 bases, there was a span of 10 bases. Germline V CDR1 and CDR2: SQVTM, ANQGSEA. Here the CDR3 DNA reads TGCAGCGGGCAGGGGATCTATGGCTACACCTTC. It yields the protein CSGQGIYGYTF.

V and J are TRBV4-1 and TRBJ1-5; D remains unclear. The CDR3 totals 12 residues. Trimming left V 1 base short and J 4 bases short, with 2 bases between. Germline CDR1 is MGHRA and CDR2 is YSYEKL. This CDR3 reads CASSQGNQPQHF. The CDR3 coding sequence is TGCGCCAGCAGCCAAGGAAATCAGCCCCAGCATTTT.

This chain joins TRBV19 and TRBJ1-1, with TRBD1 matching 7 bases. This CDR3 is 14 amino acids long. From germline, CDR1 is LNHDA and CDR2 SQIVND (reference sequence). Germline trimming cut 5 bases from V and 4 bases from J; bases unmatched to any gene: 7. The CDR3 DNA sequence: TGTGCCAGTAGTGTAACAGGGGAGGTCACTGAAGCTTTCTTT. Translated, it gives CASSVTGEVTEAFF. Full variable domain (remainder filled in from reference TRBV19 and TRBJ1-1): DGGITQSPKYLFRKEGQNVTLSCEQNLNHDAMYWYRQDPGQGLRLIYYSQIVNDFQKGDIAEGYSVSREKKESFPLTVTSAQKNPTAFYLCASSVTGEVTEAFFGQGTRLTVV.

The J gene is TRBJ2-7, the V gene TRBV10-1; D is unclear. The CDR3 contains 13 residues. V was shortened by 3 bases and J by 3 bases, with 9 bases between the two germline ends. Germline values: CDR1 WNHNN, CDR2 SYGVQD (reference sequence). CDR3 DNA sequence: TGCGCCAGCAGTGAAACCGTAAGCTACGAGCAGTACTTC. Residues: CASSETVSYEQYF.

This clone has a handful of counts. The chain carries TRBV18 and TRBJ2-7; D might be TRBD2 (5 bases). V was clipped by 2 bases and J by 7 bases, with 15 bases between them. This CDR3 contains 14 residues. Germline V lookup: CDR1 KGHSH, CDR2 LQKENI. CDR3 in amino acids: CASSPGLIQWEQYF. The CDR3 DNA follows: TGTGCCAGCTCACCAGGACTCATTCAGTGGGAGCAGTACTTC.

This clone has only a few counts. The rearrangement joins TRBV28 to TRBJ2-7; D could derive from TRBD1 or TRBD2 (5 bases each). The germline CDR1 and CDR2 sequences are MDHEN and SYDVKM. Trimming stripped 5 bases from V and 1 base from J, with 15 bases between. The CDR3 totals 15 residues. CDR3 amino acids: CASSPMGTASYEQYF. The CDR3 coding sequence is TGTGCCAGCAGTCCAATGGGGACCGCTTCCTACGAGCAGTACTTC.

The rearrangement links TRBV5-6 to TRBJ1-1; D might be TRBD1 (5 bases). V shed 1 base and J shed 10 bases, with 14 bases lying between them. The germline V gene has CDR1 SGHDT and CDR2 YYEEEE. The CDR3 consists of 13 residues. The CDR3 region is CASSLSGTIGAFF. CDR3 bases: TGTGCCAGCAGCTTGTCGGGGACTATTGGAGCTTTCTTT.

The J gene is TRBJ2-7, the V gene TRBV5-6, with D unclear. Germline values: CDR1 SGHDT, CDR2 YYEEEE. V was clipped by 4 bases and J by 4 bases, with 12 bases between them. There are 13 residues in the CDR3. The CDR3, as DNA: TGTGCCAGCAGCCCTTCGGACCTTTACGAGCAGTACTTC. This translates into CASSPSDLYEQYF.

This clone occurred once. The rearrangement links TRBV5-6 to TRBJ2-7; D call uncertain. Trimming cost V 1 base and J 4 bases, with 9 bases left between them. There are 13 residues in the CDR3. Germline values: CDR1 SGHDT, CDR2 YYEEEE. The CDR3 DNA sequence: TGTGCCAGCAGCTTGAGCGCGAGATACGAGCAGTACTTC. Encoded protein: CASSLSARYEQYF.

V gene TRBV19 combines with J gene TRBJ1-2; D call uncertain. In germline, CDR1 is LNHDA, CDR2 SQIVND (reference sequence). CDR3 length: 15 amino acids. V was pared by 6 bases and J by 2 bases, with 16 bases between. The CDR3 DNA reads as TGTGCCAGTAGCATAACCGGGAACAGCAACTATGGCTACACCTTC. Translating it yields CASSITGNSNYGYTF.

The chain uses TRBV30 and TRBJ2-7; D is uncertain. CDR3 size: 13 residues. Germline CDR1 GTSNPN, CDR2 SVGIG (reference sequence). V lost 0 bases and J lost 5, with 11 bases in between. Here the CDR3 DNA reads TGTGCCTGGAGTGTTTGGAATAACAACGAGCAGTACTTC. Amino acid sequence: CAWSVWNNNEQYF.

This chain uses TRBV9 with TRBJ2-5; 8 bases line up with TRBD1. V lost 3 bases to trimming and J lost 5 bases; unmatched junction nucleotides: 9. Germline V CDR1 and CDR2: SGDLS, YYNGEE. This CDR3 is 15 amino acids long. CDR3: CASSARNRGDETQYF. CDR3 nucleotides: TGTGCCAGCAGCGCCCGGAACAGGGGGGACGAGACCCAGTACTTC.

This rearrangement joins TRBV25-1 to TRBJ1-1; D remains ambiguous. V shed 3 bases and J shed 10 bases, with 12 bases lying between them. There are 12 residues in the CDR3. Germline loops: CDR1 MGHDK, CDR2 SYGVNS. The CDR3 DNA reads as TGTGCCAGCAGTGATGAACTCCTGGGAGCTTTCTTT. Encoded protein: CASSDELLGAFF.

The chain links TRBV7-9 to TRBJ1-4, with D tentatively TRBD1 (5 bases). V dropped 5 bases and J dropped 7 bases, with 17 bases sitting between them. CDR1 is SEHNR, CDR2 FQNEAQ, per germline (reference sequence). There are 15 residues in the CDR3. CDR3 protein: CASSRSTASGEKLFF. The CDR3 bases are TGTGCCAGCAGCCGGTCGACAGCAAGCGGTGAAAAACTGTTTTTT.

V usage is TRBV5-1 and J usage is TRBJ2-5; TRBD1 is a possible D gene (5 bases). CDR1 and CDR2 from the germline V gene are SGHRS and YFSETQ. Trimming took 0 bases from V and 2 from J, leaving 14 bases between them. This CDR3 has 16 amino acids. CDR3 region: CASSLAWAGRQETQYF. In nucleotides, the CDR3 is TGCGCCAGCAGCTTGGCCTGGGCAGGGCGGCAAGAGACCCAGTACTTC. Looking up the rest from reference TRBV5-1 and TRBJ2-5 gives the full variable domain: KAGVTQTPRYLIKTRGQQVTLSCSPISGHRSVSWYQQTPGQGLQFLFEYFSETQRNKGNFPGRFSGRQFSNSRSEMNVSTLELGDSALYLCASSLAWAGRQETQYFGPGTRLLVL.

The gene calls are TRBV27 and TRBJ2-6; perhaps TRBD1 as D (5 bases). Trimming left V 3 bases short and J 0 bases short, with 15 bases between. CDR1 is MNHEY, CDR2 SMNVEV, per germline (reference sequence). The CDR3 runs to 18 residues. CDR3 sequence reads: CASSLKGARHSGANVLTF. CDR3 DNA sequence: TGTGCCAGCAGTTTGAAAGGGGCGAGGCACTCTGGGGCCAACGTCCTGACTTTC. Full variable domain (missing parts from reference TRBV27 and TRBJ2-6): EAQVTQNPRYLITVTGKKLTVTCSQNMNHEYMSWYRQDPGLGLRQIYYSMNVEVTDKGDVPEGYKVSRKEKRNFPLILESPSPNQTSLYFCASSLKGARHSGANVLTFGAGSRLTVL.

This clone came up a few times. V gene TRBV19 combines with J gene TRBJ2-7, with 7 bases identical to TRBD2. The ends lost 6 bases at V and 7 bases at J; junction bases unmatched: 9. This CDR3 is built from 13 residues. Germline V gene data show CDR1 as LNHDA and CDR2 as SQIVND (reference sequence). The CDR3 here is CASRVGGSGEQYF. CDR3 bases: TGTGCCAGTAGAGTCGGCGGGAGCGGAGAGCAGTACTTC.

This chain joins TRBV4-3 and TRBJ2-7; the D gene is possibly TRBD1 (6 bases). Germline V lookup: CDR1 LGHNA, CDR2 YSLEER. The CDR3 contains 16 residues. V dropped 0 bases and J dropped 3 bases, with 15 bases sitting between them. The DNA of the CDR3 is TGCGCCAGCAGCCAAGATCTAAACAGGGAAGGCTACGAGCAGTACTTC. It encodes CASSQDLNREGYEQYF.

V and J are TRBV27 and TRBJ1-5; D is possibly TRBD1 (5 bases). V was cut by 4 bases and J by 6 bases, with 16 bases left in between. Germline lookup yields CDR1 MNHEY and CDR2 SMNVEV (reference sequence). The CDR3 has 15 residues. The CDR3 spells CASSYSGGGIQPQHF. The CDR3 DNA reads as TGTGCCAGCAGTTACTCGGGGGGGGGAATTCAGCCCCAGCATTTT.

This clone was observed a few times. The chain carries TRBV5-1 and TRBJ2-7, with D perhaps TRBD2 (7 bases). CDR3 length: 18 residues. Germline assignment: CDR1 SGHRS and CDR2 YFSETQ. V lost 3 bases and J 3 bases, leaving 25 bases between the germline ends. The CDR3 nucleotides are TGCGCCAGCAGCTCACTGGGGGCGCAGGGAGGGAAGATCTACGAGCAGTACTTC. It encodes CASSSLGAQGGKIYEQYF.

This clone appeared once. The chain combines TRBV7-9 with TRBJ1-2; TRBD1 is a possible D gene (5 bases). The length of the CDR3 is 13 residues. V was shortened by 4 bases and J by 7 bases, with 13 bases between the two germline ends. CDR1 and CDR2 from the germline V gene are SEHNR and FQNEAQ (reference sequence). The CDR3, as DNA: TGTGCCAGCAGCTCTGGACAAAATAGTGGCTACACCTTC. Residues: CASSSGQNSGYTF.